Below, 12 T cell receptor beta chains from the same sample are listed, as sequenced in a study of shared clonotypes between healthy human individuals. TCRdb's table, derived via immunoSEQ multiplex PCR, lists solely in-frame clones and lacks some. The sample has roughly 810,000 clones, just over 95% seen once. As defined, naive CD8 cells were CD45RO-negative and positively selected for CCR7, with terminally differentiated effector memory CD45RA+ cells excluded. The sample comprised naive CD8+ T cells sorted from blood. All receptors derive from a man aged 30-40 years in good health.

As concerns this clone: The same CDR3 can be traced to other DNA sequences in this sample. This sequence joins TRBV6-5 and TRBJ2-1, with 13 bases lining up with TRBD2. The V gene's germline CDR1 is MNHEY and CDR2 SVGAGI. This CDR3 spans 15 amino acids. Trimming removed 5 bases from V and 4 bases from J; junction bases left unmatched: 2. The CDR3: CASSPLAGGYNEQFF. The DNA of the CDR3 is TGTGCCAGCAGTCCACTAGCGGGAGGGTACAATGAGCAGTTCTTC.

This chain joins TRBV7-2 and TRBJ2-5; D gene uncertain. The CDR3 contains 17 residues. The V gene lost 3 bases and the J gene lost 2 bases, with 19 bases spanning the gap. Germline lookup yields CDR1 SGHTA and CDR2 FQGNSA. This CDR3 is CASSFIPSRYEQETQYF. The CDR3 nucleotides read TGTGCCAGCAGCTTCATCCCAAGTCGGTACGAACAAGAGACCCAGTACTTC.

This chain's CDR3 is CASSLHRGRTYEQYF. The DNA of the CDR3 is TGTGCCAGCAGTTTACACAGGGGGCGAACCTACGAGCAGTACTTC. This chain connects TRBV27 to TRBJ2-7, with TRBD1 matching 9 bases. V lost 2 bases, J lost 2 bases, and 4 bases stayed unmatched. The CDR3 contains 15 residues. Germline CDR1 reads MNHEY; CDR2 reads SMNVEV (reference sequence).

Points on this clone: Other nucleotide sequences in the sample specify the same CDR3. The genes are TRBV27 and TRBJ2-1, with 9 nucleotides matching TRBD1. Trimming at V came to 4 bases and at J to 6 bases, leaving 1 base not matched to a gene. The length of the CDR3 is 13 residues. Looked up from germline, CDR1 is MNHEY and CDR2 is SMNVEV (reference sequence). The CDR3 DNA reads TGTGCCAGCAGTTCGGGACAGGGCAATGAGCAGTTCTTC. Its protein product is CASSSGQGNEQFF.

The chain carries TRBV27 and TRBJ2-2; 7 nucleotides agree with TRBD2. Germline V CDR1 and CDR2: MNHEY, SMNVEV (reference sequence). The CDR3 runs 17 residues. V lost 3 bases and J lost 4; bases outside the gene matches: 11. CDR3 loop: CASSFFWSGGRTGELFF. CDR3 nucleotides: TGTGCCAGCAGTTTCTTTTGGTCGGGGGGTCGCACCGGGGAGCTGTTTTTT.

This sequence joins TRBV2 and TRBJ1-1; D ambiguous. This CDR3 is built from 14 residues. V lost 4 bases to trimming and J lost 1 base, with 10 bases between them. Germline assignment: CDR1 SNHLY and CDR2 FYNNEI. CDR3 DNA: TGTGCCAGCAGTGTGGGAGTCACGAACACTGAAGCTTTCTTT. It encodes CASSVGVTNTEAFF.

A note on this clone: Other DNA sequences within the sample encode an identical CDR3. V gene TRBV5-8 combines with J gene TRBJ2-1; tentatively, D is TRBD2 (6 bases). V lost 2 bases and J 0 bases, leaving 6 bases between the germline ends. The CDR3 length is 14 residues. Germline-derived CDR1 and CDR2 are SGHTS and YDEGEE. In DNA form, the CDR3 reads TGTGCCAGCAGCTTCGGGGGCTCCTACAATGAGCAGTTCTTC. Its translation is CASSFGGSYNEQFF. Using reference TRBV5-8 and TRBJ2-1 for the parts outside the CDR3, the full variable domain is EAGVTQSPTHLIKTRGQQATLRCSPISGHTSVYWYQQALGLGLQFLLWYDEGEERNRGNFPPRFSGRQFPNYSSELNVNALELEDSALYLCASSFGGSYNEQFFGPGTRLTVL.

J is TRBJ2-7 and V is TRBV5-4; D gene uncertain. The V end lost 0 bases, the J end lost 2 bases, and 3 bases lay between the germline ends. The CDR3 is made up of 12 amino acids. The germline V gene has CDR1 SGHNT and CDR2 YYREEE (reference sequence). CDR3 sequence reads: CASSLDTYEQYF. The CDR3 nucleotides are TGTGCCAGCAGCTTGGACACCTACGAGCAGTACTTC. Full variable domain (outside the CDR3, taken from reference TRBV5-4 and TRBJ2-7): ETGVTQSPTHLIKTRGQQVTLRCSSQSGHNTVSWYQQALGQGPQFIFQYYREEENGRGNFPPRFSGLQFPNYSSELNVNALELDDSALYLCASSLDTYEQYFGPGTRLTVT.

The rearrangement uses TRBV5-6 and TRBJ2-5; D call uncertain. V was pared by 0 bases and J by 2 bases, with 8 bases between. Looked up from germline, CDR1 is SGHDT and CDR2 is YYEEEE. The CDR3 covers 14 residues. The CDR3 coding sequence is TGTGCCAGCAGCTTGGTTGGGCTTCAAGAGACCCAGTACTTC. This encodes CASSLVGLQETQYF.

The chain is built from TRBV11-2 and TRBJ2-1, with TRBD2 identical over 9 bases. CDR1 and CDR2 from the germline V gene are SGHAT and FQNNGV. After removal of 1 base from V and 0 bases from J, the junction contained 1 base not matched to a gene. The CDR3 runs to 16 residues. CDR3 nucleotides: TGTGCCAGCAGCTTAGGAGCGGGAGGCTCCTACAATGAGCAGTTCTTC. The encoded protein is CASSLGAGGSYNEQFF. The whole variable domain, remainder taken from reference TRBV11-2 and TRBJ2-1, is EAGVAQSPRYKIIEKRQSVAFWCNPISGHATLYWYQQILGQGPKLLIQFQNNGVVDDSQLPKDRFSAERLKGVDSTLKIQPAKLEDSAVYLCASSLGAGGSYNEQFFGPGTRLTVL.

The rearrangement joins TRBV4-1 to TRBJ1-5, with D possibly matching TRBD1 (6 bases). The V gene's germline CDR1 is MGHRA and CDR2 YSYEKL. The CDR3 length is 16 residues. Trimming cost V 4 bases and J 5 bases, with 18 bases left between them. The CDR3 region is CASSPTTGAEHQPQHF. As DNA, the CDR3 is TGCGCCAGCAGCCCGACTACGGGGGCCGAACATCAGCCCCAGCATTTT.

The V gene is TRBV29-1, the J gene TRBJ2-1, with 7 positions matching TRBD2. The CDR3 totals 13 residues. V trimming: 0 bases; J trimming: 6 bases; junction bases outside the gene matches: 2. CDR1 is SQVTM and CDR2 is ANQGSEA in the germline V gene. The DNA for the CDR3 is TGCAGCGTTGAAGAACGGGAGGTCAATGAGCAGTTCTTC. As protein: CSVEEREVNEQFF.